These 19 T cell receptor beta chains were all obtained from the same sample, sequenced in a study of T cell responses to AZD1222 COVID-19 vaccine. Sequencing used immunoSEQ multiplex PCR; TCRdb keeps in-frame clones, though not all of them. The profile covers roughly 180,000 clones, with around nine tenths appearing a single time and 0.49% taken by the ten largest. The sample in question was peripheral blood, obtained on day 0 of AZD1222 vaccination. All receptors derive from an adult in good health.

CDR3 amino acids: CASSLFGGDRSYEQYF. For the CDR3, the DNA is TGTGCCAGCAGCTTGTTTGGGGGGGACAGATCCTACGAGCAGTACTTC. The rearrangement joins TRBV7-9 to TRBJ2-7; D tentatively reads TRBD1 or TRBD2 (7 bases each). The V gene's germline CDR1 is SEHNR and CDR2 FQNEAQ (reference sequence). Trimming removed 3 bases from V and 1 base from J, with 16 bases in between. CDR3 size: 16 residues.

The chain couples TRBV18 to TRBJ1-6; D ambiguous. Germline V gene sequence: CDR1 KGHSH, CDR2 LQKENI. V was cut by 0 bases and J by 6 bases, with 9 bases left in between. The CDR3 extends over 15 amino acids. The CDR3 loop reads CASSPPRLSNSPLHF. CDR3 nucleotides: TGTGCCAGCTCACCACCTAGGTTATCTAATTCACCCCTCCACTTT.

This chain connects TRBV27 to TRBJ2-3; D is possibly TRBD2 (5 bases). Trimming pared 5 bases from V and 6 bases from J, leaving 21 bases between. CDR3 length: 16 residues. CDR1 and CDR2 (germline): MNHEY, SMNVEV (reference sequence). The CDR3 coding sequence is TGTGCCAGCAGTCCCCCCGGACTCATCGATGAGGATACGCAGTATTTT. Its translation is CASSPPGLIDEDTQYF.

This sequence joins TRBV28 and TRBJ2-3, with a possible D match to TRBD2 (6 bases). Per germline, CDR1 MDHEN and CDR2 SYDVKM. This CDR3 comprises 16 residues. V dropped 6 bases and J dropped 0 bases, with 16 bases sitting between them. The CDR3 DNA reads as TGTGCCAGCAGCCCTTTCGGAAGCGGGAGCACAGATACGCAGTATTTT. Its translation: CASSPFGSGSTDTQYF. Drawing the rest from reference TRBV28 and TRBJ2-3, the complete variable domain is DVKVTQSSRYLVKRTGEKVFLECVQDMDHENMFWYRQDPGLGLRLIYFSYDVKMKEKGDIPEGYSVSREKKERFSLILESASTNQTSMYLCASSPFGSGSTDTQYFGPGTRLTVL.

The gene calls are TRBV28 and TRBJ1-6; a weak D match, TRBD1 (5 bases). The CDR3 extends over 15 amino acids. Germline V gives CDR1 MDHEN, CDR2 SYDVKM. V shed 2 bases and J shed 9 bases, with 14 bases lying between them. CDR3 sequence: CASSLPGGLSSPLHF. DNA for the CDR3: TGTGCCAGCAGTTTACCCGGGGGGTTGAGTTCACCCCTCCACTTT. Based on the CDR3 plus reference TRBV28 and TRBJ1-6, the full variable domain is DVKVTQSSRYLVKRTGEKVFLECVQDMDHENMFWYRQDPGLGLRLIYFSYDVKMKEKGDIPEGYSVSREKKERFSLILESASTNQTSMYLCASSLPGGLSSPLHFGNGTRLTVT.

The chain recombines TRBV6-6 with TRBJ1-5, with 7 bases lining up with TRBD1. CDR3 length: 16 amino acids. With V trimmed by 2 bases and J by 2 bases, 6 bases remained unmatched. In germline, CDR1 is MNHNY, CDR2 SVGAGI (reference sequence). CDR3 residues: CASSYGAGGGNQPQHF. CDR3 coding DNA: TGTGCCAGCAGTTACGGGGCAGGGGGGGGCAATCAGCCCCAGCATTTT.

V is TRBV28 and J is TRBJ2-7; 7 nucleotides align to TRBD2. Germline values: CDR1 MDHEN, CDR2 SYDVKM. There are 15 residues in the CDR3. The ends lost 6 bases at V and 3 bases at J; junction bases unmatched: 11. The CDR3 sequence is CASSGFGLVSYEQYF. The CDR3 DNA follows: TGTGCCAGCAGCGGCTTCGGACTAGTAAGCTACGAGCAGTACTTC.

The chain links TRBV7-9 to TRBJ2-2; TRBD2 might be the D (6 bases). Germline values: CDR1 SEHNR, CDR2 FQNEAQ (reference sequence). The CDR3 covers 14 residues. Between the trimmed V and J ends, which lost 8 bases and 2 bases, there was a span of 12 bases. This CDR3 is CASFGTFNTGELFF. Written as DNA, the CDR3 is TGTGCCAGCTTCGGGACTTTTAACACCGGGGAGCTGTTTTTT.

The sample holds one count of this clone. The chain combines TRBV11-3 with TRBJ2-1; 8 bases agree with TRBD2. The CDR3 extends over 14 amino acids. The V gene's germline CDR1 is SGHNT and CDR2 YENEEA. Unmatched junction bases numbered 4, after V lost 0 bases and J lost 9 bases. Here the CDR3 reads CASSLDFRGGEQFF. The CDR3 nucleotides read TGTGCCAGCAGCTTAGATTTTCGGGGGGGTGAGCAGTTCTTC.

The chain uses TRBV18 and TRBJ1-1; no clear D gene. This CDR3 has 13 amino acids. Trimming stripped 2 bases from V and 5 bases from J, with 9 bases between. The V gene's germline CDR1 is KGHSH and CDR2 LQKENI. CDR3 sequence: CASSPGLSTEAFF. The CDR3, as DNA: TGTGCCAGCTCACCAGGGCTGAGTACTGAAGCTTTCTTT.

The chain's CDR3 is CAILTESYEQYF. The CDR3 bases are TGTGCCATCCTGACGGAGAGTTACGAGCAGTACTTC. The chain recombines TRBV10-3 with TRBJ2-7; D gene uncertain. This CDR3 contains 12 residues. Trimming shortened V by 8 bases and J by 4 bases, and 12 bases separated the two germline ends. Germline-derived CDR1 and CDR2 are ENHRY and SYGVKD.

The chain links TRBV30 to TRBJ1-6, with TRBD1 matching 9 bases. The CDR3 loop spans 14 amino acids. The germline V gene has CDR1 GTSNPN and CDR2 SVGIG (reference sequence). Trimming cost V 4 bases and J 6 bases; bases outside gene matches: 4. In nucleotides, the CDR3 is TGTGCCTGGATCTTGGACAGGGGTAATTCACCCCTCCACTTT. This sequence encodes CAWILDRGNSPLHF.

The chain recombines TRBV12-3 or TRBV12-4 with TRBJ1-1; tentative D call: TRBD1 (6 bases). The ends were cut back, 6 bases at V and 8 bases at J, with 10 bases in the middle. The CDR3 contains 11 residues. The CDR3 is CASSRTAEAFF. In DNA form, the CDR3 reads TGTGCCAGCAGCAGGACAGCGGAAGCTTTCTTT.

The rearrangement links TRBV28 to TRBJ1-5, with a weak D call TRBD1 (6 bases). Trimming took off 5 bases at V and 2 bases at J, with 13 bases between the two ends. CDR1 is MDHEN, CDR2 SYDVKM, per germline. The CDR3 has 15 amino acids. CDR3 residues: CASSHRQVRNQPQHF. The CDR3 coding sequence is TGTGCCAGCAGTCACCGACAGGTACGCAATCAGCCCCAGCATTTT.

The rearrangement joins TRBV30 to TRBJ1-2; 8 bases map to TRBD1. The germline CDR1 and CDR2 sequences are GTSNPN and SVGIG (reference sequence). The V segment lost 0 bases and the J segment 4 bases; nucleotides outside the gene matches: 1. CDR3 length: 13 residues. The CDR3 spells CAWSVGQGYGYTF. CDR3 sequence (DNA): TGTGCCTGGAGTGTAGGACAGGGCTATGGCTACACCTTC. The complete variable domain, with remaining parts taken from reference TRBV30 and TRBJ1-2, reads SQTIHQWPATLVQPVGSPLSLECTVEGTSNPNLYWYRQAAGRGLQLLFYSVGIGQISSEVPQNLSASRPQDRQFILSSKKLLLSDSGFYLCAWSVGQGYGYTFGSGTRLTVV.

The chain joins TRBV5-4 to TRBJ2-2; tentative D call: TRBD2 (6 bases). CDR3 length: 17 residues. Trimming left V 4 bases short and J 1 base short, with 17 bases between. The V gene's germline CDR1 is SGHNT and CDR2 YYREEE (reference sequence). The CDR3 DNA reads TGTGCCAGCAGCATAGGGACCGGGACTGGGAACACCGGGGAGCTGTTTTTT. Translation: CASSIGTGTGNTGELFF. The full variable domain, rest sourced from reference TRBV5-4 and TRBJ2-2, is ETGVTQSPTHLIKTRGQQVTLRCSSQSGHNTVSWYQQALGQGPQFIFQYYREEENGRGNFPPRFSGLQFPNYSSELNVNALELDDSALYLCASSIGTGTGNTGELFFGEGSRLTVL.

CDR3 coding DNA: TGTGCCTGGAGAAAACAGGGGGCTGGGACTGAAGCTTTCTTT. It translates to CAWRKQGAGTEAFF. This sequence joins TRBV30 and TRBJ1-1; 9 bases align to TRBD1. CDR1 GTSNPN and CDR2 SVGIG come from the germline V gene (reference sequence). The CDR3 extends over 14 amino acids. After removal of 3 bases from V and 5 bases from J, the junction contained 7 bases not matched to a gene.

This clone was recorded once. The V call is TRBV12-3 or TRBV12-4, the J call TRBJ2-3; D uncertain. V lost 6 bases and J 2 bases, leaving 9 bases between the germline ends. The CDR3 consists of 13 residues. Here the CDR3 reads CASSSGDTDTQYF. In DNA form, the CDR3 reads TGTGCCAGCAGCTCAGGAGACACAGATACGCAGTATTTT.

This clone has just a few counts. The rearrangement joins TRBV7-2 to TRBJ1-4, with unresolved D. Germline V gene data show CDR1 as SGHTA and CDR2 as FQGNSA. The CDR3 has 14 amino acids. Trimming stripped 0 bases from V and 7 bases from J, with 9 bases between. The CDR3, as DNA: TGTGCCAGCAGCTTAGCGCCCCGGGGTGAAAAACTGTTTTTT. It codes for CASSLAPRGEKLFF.